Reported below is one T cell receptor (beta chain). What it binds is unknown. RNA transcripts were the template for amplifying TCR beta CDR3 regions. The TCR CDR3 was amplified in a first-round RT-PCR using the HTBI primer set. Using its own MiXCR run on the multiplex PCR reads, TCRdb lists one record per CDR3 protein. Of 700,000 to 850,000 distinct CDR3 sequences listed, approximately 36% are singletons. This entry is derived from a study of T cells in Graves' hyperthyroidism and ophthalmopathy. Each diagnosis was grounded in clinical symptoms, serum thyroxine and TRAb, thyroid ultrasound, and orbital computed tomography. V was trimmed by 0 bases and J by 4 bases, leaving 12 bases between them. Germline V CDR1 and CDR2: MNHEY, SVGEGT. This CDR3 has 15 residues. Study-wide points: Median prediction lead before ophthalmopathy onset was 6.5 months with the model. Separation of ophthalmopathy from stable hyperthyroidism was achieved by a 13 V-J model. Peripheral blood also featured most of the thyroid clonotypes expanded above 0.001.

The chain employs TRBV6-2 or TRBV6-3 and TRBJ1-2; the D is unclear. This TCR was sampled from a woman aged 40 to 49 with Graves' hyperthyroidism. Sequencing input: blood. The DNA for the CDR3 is TGTGCCAGCAGTTACTCACCGGGAACCGCCTATGGCTACACCTTC. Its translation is CASSYSPGTAYGYTF.